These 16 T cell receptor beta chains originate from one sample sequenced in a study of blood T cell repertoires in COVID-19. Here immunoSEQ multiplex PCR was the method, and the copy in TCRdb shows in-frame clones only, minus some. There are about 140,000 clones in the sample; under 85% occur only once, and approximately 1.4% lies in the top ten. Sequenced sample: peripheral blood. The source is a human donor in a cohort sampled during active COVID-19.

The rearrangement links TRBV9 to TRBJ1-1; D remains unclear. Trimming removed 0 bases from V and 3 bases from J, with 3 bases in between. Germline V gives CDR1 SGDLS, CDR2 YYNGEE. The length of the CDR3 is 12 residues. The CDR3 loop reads CASSVGDTEAFF. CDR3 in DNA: TGTGCCAGCAGCGTAGGAGACACTGAAGCTTTCTTT.

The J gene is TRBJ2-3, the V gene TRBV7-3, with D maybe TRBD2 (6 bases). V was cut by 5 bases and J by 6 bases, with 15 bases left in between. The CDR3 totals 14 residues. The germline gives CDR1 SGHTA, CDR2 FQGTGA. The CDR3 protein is CASSLRGPGDTQYF. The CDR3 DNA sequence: TGTGCCAGCAGCCTGCGGGGCCCGGGGGATACGCAGTATTTT. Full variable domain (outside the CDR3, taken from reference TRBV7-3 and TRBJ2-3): GAGVSQTPSNKVTEKGKYVELRCDPISGHTALYWYRQSLGQGPEFLIYFQGTGAADDSGLPNDRFFAVRPEGSVSTLKIQRTERGDSAVYLCASSLRGPGDTQYFGPGTRLTVL.

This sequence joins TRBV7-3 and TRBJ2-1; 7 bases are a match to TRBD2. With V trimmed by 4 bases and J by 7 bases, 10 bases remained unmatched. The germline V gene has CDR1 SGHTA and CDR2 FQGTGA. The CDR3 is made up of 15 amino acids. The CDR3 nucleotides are TGTGCCAGCAGCTACGGTGCGGGGGTAACAAATGAGCAGTTCTTC. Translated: CASSYGAGVTNEQFF. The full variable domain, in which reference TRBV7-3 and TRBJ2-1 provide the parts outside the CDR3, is GAGVSQTPSNKVTEKGKYVELRCDPISGHTALYWYRQSLGQGPEFLIYFQGTGAADDSGLPNDRFFAVRPEGSVSTLKIQRTERGDSAVYLCASSYGAGVTNEQFFGPGTRLTVL.

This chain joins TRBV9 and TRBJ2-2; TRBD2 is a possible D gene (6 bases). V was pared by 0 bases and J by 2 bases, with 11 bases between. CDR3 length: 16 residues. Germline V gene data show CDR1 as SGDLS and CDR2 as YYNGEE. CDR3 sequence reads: CASSVGGTQNTGELFF. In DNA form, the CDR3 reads TGTGCCAGCAGCGTAGGAGGGACTCAAAACACCGGGGAGCTGTTTTTT.

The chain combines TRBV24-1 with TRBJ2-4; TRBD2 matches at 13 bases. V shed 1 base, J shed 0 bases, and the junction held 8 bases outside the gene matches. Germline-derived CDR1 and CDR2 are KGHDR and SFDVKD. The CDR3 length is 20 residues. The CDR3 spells CATSDFATSGRPLAKNIQYF. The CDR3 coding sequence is TGTGCCACCAGTGATTTTGCGACTAGCGGGAGGCCTCTAGCCAAAAACATTCAGTACTTC.

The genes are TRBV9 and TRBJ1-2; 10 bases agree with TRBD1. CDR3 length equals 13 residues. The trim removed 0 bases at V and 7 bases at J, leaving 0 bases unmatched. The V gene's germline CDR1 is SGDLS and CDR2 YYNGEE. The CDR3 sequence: CASSVGTGGGYTF. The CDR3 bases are TGTGCCAGCAGCGTAGGGACAGGGGGTGGCTACACCTTC.

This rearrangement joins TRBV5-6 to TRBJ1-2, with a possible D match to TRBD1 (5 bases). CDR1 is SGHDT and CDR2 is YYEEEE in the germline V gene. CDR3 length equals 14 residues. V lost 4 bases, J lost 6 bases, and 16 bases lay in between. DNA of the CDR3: TGTGCCAGCAGCAAAGTGGAGGGGTGGGATGGCTACACCTTC. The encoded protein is CASSKVEGWDGYTF. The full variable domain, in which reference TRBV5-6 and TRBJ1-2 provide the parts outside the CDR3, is DAGVTQSPTHLIKTRGQQVTLRCSPKSGHDTVSWYQQALGQGPQFIFQYYEEEERQRGNFPDRFSGHQFPNYSSELNVNALLLGDSALYLCASSKVEGWDGYTFGSGTRLTVV.

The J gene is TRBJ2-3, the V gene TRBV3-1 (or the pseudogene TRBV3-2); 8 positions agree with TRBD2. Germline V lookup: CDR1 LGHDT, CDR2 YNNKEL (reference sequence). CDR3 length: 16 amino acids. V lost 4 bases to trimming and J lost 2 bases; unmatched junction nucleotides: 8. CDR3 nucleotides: TGTGCCAGCAGCCGGATTCTTGGACTAGCCACAGATACGCAGTATTTT. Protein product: CASSRILGLATDTQYF.

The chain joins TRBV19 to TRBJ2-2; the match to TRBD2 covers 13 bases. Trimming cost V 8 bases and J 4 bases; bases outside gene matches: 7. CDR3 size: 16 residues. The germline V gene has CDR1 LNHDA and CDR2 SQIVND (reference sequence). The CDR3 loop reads CASGHGTSGTTGELFF. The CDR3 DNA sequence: TGTGCCAGTGGACACGGGACTAGCGGGACCACCGGGGAGCTGTTTTTT.

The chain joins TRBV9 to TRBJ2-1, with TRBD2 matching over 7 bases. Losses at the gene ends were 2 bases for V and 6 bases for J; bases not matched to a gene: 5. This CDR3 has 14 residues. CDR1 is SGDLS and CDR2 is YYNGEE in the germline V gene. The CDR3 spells CASSVSGTTNEQFF. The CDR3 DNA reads TGTGCCAGCAGCGTTTCCGGGACTACCAATGAGCAGTTCTTC. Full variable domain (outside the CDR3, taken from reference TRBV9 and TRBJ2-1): DSGVTQTPKHLITATGQRVTLRCSPRSGDLSVYWYQQSLDQGLQFLIQYYNGEERAKGNILERFSAQQFPDLHSELNLSSLELGDSALYFCASSVSGTTNEQFFGPGTRLTVL.

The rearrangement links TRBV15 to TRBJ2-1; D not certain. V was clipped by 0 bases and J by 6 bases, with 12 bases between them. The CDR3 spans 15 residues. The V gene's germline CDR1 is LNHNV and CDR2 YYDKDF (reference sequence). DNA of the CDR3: TGTGCCACCAGCAGAGATCTCTCAGTTTCCAATGAGCAGTTCTTC. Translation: CATSRDLSVSNEQFF. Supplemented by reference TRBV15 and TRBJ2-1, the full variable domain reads DAMVIQNPRYQVTQFGKPVTLSCSQTLNHNVMYWYQQKSSQAPKLLFHYYDKDFNNEADTPDNFQSRRPNTSFCFLDIRSPGLGDTAMYLCATSRDLSVSNEQFFGPGTRLTVL.

The CDR3 protein is CASSPLARGGSYEQYF. CDR3 DNA: TGTGCCAGCTCACCACTGGCCAGGGGTGGCTCCTACGAGCAGTACTTC. V usage is TRBV18 and J usage is TRBJ2-7; possible D gene TRBD1, 6 bases. V was cut by 1 base and J by 0 bases, with 13 bases left in between. Germline loops: CDR1 KGHSH, CDR2 LQKENI. The CDR3 runs 16 residues.

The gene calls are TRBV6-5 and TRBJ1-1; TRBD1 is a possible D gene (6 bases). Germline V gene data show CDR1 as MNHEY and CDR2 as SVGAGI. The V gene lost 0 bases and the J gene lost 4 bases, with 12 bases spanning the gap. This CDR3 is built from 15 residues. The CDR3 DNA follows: TGTGCCAGCAGTTACTCTAGGCAGGGGCTCACTGAAGCTTTCTTT. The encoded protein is CASSYSRQGLTEAFF.

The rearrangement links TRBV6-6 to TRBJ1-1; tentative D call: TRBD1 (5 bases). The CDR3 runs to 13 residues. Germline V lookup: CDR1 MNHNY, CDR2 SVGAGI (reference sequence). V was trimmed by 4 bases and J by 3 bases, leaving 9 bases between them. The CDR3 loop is CASSFEGDTEAFF. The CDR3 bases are TGTGCCAGCAGTTTTGAAGGGGACACTGAAGCTTTCTTT.

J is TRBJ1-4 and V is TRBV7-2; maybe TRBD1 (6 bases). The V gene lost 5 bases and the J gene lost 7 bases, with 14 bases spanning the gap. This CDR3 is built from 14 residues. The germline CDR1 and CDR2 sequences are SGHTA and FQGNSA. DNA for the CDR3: TGTGCCAGCAGCCCTATGGACAGACCTGAAAAACTGTTTTTT. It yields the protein CASSPMDRPEKLFF.

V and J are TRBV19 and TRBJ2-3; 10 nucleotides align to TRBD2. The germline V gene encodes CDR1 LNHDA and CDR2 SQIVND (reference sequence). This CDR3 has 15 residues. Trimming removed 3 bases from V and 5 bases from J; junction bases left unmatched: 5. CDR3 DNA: TGTGCCAGTAGTATCTCGCTAGCGGGAGAAGATACGCAGTATTTT. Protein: CASSISLAGEDTQYF. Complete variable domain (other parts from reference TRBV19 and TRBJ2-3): DGGITQSPKYLFRKEGQNVTLSCEQNLNHDAMYWYRQDPGQGLRLIYYSQIVNDFQKGDIAEGYSVSREKKESFPLTVTSAQKNPTAFYLCASSISLAGEDTQYFGPGTRLTVL.